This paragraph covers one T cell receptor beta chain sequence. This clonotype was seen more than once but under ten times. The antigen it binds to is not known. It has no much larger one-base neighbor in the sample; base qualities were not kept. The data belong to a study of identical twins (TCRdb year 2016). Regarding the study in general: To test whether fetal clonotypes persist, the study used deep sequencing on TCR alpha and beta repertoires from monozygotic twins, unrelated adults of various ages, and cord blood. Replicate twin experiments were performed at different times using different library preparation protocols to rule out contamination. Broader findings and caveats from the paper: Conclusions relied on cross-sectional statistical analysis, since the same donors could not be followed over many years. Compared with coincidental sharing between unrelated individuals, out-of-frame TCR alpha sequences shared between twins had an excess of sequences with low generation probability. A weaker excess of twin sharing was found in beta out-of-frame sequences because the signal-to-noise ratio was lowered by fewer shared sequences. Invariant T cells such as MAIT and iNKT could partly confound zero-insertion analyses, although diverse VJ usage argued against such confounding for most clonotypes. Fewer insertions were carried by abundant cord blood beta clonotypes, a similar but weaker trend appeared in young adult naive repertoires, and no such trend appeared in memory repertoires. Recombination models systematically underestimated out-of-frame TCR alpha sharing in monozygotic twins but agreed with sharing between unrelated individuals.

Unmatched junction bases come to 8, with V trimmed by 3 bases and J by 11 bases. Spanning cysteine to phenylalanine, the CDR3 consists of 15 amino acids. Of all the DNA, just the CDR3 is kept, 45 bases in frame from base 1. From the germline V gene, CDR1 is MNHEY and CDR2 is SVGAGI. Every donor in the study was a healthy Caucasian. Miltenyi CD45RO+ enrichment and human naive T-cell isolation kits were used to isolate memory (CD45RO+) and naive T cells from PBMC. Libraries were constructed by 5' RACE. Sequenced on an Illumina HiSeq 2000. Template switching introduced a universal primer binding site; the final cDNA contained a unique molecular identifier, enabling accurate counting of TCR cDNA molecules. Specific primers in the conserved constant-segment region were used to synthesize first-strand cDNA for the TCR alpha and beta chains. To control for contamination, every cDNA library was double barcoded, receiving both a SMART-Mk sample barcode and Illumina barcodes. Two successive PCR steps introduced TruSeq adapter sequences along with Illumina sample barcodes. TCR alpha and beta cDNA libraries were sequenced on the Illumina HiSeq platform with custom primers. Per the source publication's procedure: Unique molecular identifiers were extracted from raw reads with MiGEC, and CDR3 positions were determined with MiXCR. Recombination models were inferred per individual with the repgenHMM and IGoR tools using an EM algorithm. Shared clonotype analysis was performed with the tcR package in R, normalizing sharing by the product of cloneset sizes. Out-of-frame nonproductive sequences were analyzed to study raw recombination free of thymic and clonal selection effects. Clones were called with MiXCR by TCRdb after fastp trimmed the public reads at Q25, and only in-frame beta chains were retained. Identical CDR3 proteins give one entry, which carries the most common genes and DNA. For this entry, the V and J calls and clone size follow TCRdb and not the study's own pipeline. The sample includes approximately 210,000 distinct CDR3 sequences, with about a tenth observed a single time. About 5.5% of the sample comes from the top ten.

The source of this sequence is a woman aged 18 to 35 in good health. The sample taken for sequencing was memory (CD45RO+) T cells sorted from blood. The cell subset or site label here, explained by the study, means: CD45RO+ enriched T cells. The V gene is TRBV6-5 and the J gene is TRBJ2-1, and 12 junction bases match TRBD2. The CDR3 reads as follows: CASSYPSGGAEQQFF. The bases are TGTGCCAGCAGTTATCCTAGCGGGGGGGCCGAGCAGCAGTTCTTC.